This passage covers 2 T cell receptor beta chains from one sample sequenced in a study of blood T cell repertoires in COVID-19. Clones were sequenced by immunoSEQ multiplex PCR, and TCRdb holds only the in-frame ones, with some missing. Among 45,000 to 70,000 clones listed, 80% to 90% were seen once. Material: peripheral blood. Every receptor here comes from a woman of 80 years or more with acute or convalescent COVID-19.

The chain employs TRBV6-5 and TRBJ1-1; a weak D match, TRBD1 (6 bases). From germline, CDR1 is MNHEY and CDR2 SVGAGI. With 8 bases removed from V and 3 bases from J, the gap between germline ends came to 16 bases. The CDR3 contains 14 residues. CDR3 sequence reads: CASLVPGADTEAFF. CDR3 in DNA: TGTGCCAGCTTAGTGCCAGGGGCCGACACTGAAGCTTTCTTT.

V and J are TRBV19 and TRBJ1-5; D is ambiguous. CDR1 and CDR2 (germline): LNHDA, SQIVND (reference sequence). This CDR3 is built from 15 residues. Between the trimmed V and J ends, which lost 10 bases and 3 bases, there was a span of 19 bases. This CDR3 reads CATSPPGPINQPQHF. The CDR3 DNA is TGTGCCACCTCCCCTCCGGGTCCCATCAATCAGCCCCAGCATTTT. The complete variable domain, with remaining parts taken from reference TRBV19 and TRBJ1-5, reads DGGITQSPKYLFRKEGQNVTLSCEQNLNHDAMYWYRQDPGQGLRLIYYSQIVNDFQKGDIAEGYSVSREKKESFPLTVTSAQKNPTAFYLCATSPPGPINQPQHFGDGTRLSIL.